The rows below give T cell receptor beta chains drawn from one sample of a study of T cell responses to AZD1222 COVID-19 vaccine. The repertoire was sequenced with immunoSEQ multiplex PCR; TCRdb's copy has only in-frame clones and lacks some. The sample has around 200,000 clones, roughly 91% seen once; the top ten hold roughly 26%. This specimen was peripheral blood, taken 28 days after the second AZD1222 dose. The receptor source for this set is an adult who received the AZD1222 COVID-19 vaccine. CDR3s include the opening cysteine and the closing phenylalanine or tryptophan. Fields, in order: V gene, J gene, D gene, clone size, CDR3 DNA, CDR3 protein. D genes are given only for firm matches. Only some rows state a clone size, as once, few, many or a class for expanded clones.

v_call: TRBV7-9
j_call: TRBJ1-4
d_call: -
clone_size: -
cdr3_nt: TGTGCCAGCAGTCCAGCGGGTGCCTGGGAAAAACTGTTTTTT
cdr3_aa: CASSPAGAWEKLFF

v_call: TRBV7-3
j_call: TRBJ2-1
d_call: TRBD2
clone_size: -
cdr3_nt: TGTGCCAGCAGCCAAGGACTAGCGGGGCTTCGGTACAATGAGCAGTTCTTC
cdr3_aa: CASSQGLAGLRYNEQFF

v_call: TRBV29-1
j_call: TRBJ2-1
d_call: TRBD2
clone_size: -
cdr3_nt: TGCAGCGTTGCCCTAGCGGCGTACAATGAGCAGTTCTTC
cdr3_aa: CSVALAAYNEQFF

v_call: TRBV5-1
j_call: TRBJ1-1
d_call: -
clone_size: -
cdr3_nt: TGCGCCAGCAGCTTCGAGAACACTGAAGCTTTCTTT
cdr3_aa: CASSFENTEAFF

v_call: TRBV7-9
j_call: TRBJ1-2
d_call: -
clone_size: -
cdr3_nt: TGTGCCAGCAGCCCACTCCGGGGGGCAGCTAACTATGGCTACACCTTC
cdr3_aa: CASSPLRGAANYGYTF

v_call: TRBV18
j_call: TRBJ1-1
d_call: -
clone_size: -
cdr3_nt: TGTGCCAGCTCCCCGGACACTGAAGCTTTCTTT
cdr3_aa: CASSPDTEAFF

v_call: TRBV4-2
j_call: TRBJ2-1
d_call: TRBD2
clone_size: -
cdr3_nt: TGTGCCAGCAGCCAAGAACTAGCGGGAGGGTACAATGAGCAGTTCTTC
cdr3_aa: CASSQELAGGYNEQFF

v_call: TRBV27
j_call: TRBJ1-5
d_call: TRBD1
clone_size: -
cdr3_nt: TGTGCCAGCAGGGGACAGGGCGGTAATCAGCCCCAGCATTTT
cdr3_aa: CASRGQGGNQPQHF

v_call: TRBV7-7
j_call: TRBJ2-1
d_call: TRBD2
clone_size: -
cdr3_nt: TGTGCTAGCAGCCCCCGGGAGGGTCAATACAATGAGCAGTTCTTC
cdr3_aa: CASSPREGQYNEQFF

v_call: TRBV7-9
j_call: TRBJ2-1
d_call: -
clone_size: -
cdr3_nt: TGTGCCAGCAGCTACCGACAGGAGTCTGGAAATGAGCAGTTCTTC
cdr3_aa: CASSYRQESGNEQFF

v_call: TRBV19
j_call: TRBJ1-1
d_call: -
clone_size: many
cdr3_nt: TGTGCCAGTAGTACACAGGGAGGCACTGAAGCTTTCTTT
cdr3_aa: CASSTQGGTEAFF

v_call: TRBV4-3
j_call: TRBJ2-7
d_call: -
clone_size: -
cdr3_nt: TGCGCCAGCAGCCAAGGTCGGTCACAGGCCTACGAGCAGTACTTC
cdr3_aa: CASSQGRSQAYEQYF

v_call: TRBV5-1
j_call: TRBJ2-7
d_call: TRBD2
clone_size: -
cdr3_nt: TGCGCCAGCAGCGCGGGGGGGCTAGCGGGAGGCCGCTACGAGCAGTACTTC
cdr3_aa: CASSAGGLAGGRYEQYF

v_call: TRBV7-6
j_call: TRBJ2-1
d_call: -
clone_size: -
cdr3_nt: TGTGCCAGCAGCTTGACAGACGACTCGACATTTTATGAGCAGTTCTTC
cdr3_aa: CASSLTDDSTFYEQFF

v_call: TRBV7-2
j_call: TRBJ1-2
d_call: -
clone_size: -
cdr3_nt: TGTGCCAGCAGTCGACAGTCCAACTATGGCTACACCTTC
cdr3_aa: CASSRQSNYGYTF

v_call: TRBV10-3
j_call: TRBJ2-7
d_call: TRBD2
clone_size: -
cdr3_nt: TGTGCCATCAGAGACCCGGGGACTAGCGGGGGCTCCTACGAGCAGTACTTC
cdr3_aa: CAIRDPGTSGGSYEQYF

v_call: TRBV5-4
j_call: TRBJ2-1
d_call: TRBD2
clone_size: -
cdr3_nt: TGTGCCAGCAGCGTCAGACTAGCGGGTAGGGATGAGCAGTTCTTC
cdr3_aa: CASSVRLAGRDEQFF

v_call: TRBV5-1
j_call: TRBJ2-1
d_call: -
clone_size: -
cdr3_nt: TGCGCCAGCAGCTTGGTCGCTAGCGTCTACAATGAGCAGTTCTTC
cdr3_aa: CASSLVASVYNEQFF

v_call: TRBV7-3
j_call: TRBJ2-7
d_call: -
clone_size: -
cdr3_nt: TGTGCCAGCAGCTTACTCGGGAACCCTTCCGAGCAGTACTTC
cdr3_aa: CASSLLGNPSEQYF

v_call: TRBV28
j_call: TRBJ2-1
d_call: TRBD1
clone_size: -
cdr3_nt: TGTGCCAGCAGTACCCCAAGACAGGGCGGTGAGCAGTTCTTC
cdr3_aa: CASSTPRQGGEQFF

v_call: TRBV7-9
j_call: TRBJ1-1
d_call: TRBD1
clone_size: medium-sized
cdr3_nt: TGTGCCAGCAGCGCATCCACAGGGGTCTTGAACACTGAAGCTTTCTTT
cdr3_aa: CASSASTGVLNTEAFF

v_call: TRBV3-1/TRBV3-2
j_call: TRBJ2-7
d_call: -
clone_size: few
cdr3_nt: TGTGCCAGCAGCCGCCAAGCGGAGCTACGGGGGTACTTC
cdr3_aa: CASSRQAELRGYF

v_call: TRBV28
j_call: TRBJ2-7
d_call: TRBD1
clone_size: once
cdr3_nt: TGTGCCAGCAGTTTTTGGGGACAGAGCTCCTACGAGCAGTACTTC
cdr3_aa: CASSFWGQSSYEQYF

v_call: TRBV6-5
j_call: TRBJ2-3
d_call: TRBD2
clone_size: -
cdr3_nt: TGTGCCAGCAGGCGGGAGGACACAGATACGCAGTATTTT
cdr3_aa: CASRREDTDTQYF

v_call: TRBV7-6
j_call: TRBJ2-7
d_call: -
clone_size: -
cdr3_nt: TGTGCCAGCAGCCCCGACAACTCCTACGAGCAGTACTTC
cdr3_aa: CASSPDNSYEQYF

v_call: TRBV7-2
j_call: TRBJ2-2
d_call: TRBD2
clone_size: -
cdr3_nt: TGTGCCAGCAGCTTAGTGCGACTAGCGCCCACCGGGGAGCTGTTTTTT
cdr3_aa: CASSLVRLAPTGELFF

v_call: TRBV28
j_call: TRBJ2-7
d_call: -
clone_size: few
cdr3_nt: TGTGCCAGCAGTTCCTCTCCGTTTCGGACCTACCAGCAGTACTTC
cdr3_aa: CASSSSPFRTYQQYF

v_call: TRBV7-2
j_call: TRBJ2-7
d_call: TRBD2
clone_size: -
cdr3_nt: TGTGCCAGCAGCTTAGGGCGGGAGTACGAGCAGTACTTC
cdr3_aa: CASSLGREYEQYF

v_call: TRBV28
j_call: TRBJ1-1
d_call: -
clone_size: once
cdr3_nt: TGTGCCAGCAGTCCCCCCCGGGGGGTGGGCACTGAAGCTTTCTTT
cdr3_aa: CASSPPRGVGTEAFF

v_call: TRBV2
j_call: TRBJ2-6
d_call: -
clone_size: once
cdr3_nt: TGTGCCAGCAGTGATAAGATGAGCTCTGGGGCCAACGTCCTGACTTTC
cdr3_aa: CASSDKMSSGANVLTF

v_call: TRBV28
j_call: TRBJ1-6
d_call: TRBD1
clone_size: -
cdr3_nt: TGTGCCAGCAGTTTAATAGAAGGGGGCCATTCACCCCTCCACTTT
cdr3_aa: CASSLIEGGHSPLHF

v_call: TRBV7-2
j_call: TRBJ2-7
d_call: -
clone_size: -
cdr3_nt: TGTGCCAGCAGCTTGGATACAGGGAGGAACGAGCAGTACTTC
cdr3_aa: CASSLDTGRNEQYF

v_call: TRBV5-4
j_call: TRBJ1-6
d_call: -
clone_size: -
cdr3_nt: TGTGCCAGCAGCTTGGAACTCGGGGATTCACCCCTCCACTTT
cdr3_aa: CASSLELGDSPLHF